This T cell receptor (beta chain) was captured by sequencing in a study of regulatory T cells in long-lasting Graves disease. CDR3 regions were amplified by Arm-PCR using iRepertoire HTBI primers to build TCR beta libraries. In the original analysis: Analysis of the samples identified over 60 TRBV and 14 TRBJ segments. TCRdb used MiXCR to reprocess the multiplex PCR reads, holding one entry per CDR3 protein. The V and J calls and clone size come from TCRdb's table, not from the authors' own analysis. Of some 470,000 distinct CDR3 sequences in the sample, approximately 21% were seen once. This clonotype appeared many times. Time point given: persistent/refractory GD, antithyroid drugs over 5 years with positive TRAb. After RNA was extracted from PBMCs, the TCR library was made from it. The guidelines of the American Thyroid Association were the basis for diagnosing Graves' disease. Staff drew nine milliliters of peripheral blood into EDTA tubes.

The receptor was isolated from a female donor with Graves disease. The specimen was peripheral blood mononuclear cells (PBMCs), collected when the disease was refractory, from a patient treated with antithyroid drugs.

DNA for the CDR3: TGTGCCACAACCGGGACACCCGATCAGCCCCAGCATTTT. Its translation is CATTGTPDQPQHF. This chain connects TRBV28 to TRBJ1-5; tentative D call: TRBD1 (6 bases). This CDR3 spans 13 amino acids. With 10 bases removed from V and 5 bases from J, the gap between germline ends came to 15 bases. Germline V gene lookup returns CDR1 MDHEN and CDR2 SYDVKM.